This TCR beta chain was retrieved from a study of control samples from healthy donors and cancer patients. TCRdb's table, derived via immunoSEQ multiplex PCR, lists solely in-frame clones and lacks some. The data contain fewer than 200,000 clones, roughly 94% of them seen just once; the ten biggest clones take up 14%. The material sequenced was PBMCs. This sequence originates from a man aged 55 to 69 with colorectal cancer.

This CDR3 is CASRSGGTPLGYTF. The DNA of the CDR3 is TGTGCCAGCAGATCAGGGGGAACCCCCCTCGGCTACACCTTC. The gene calls are TRBV6-1 and TRBJ1-2; the match to TRBD1 covers 7 bases. CDR3 length: 14 residues. Germline loops: CDR1 MNHNS, CDR2 SASEGT. After removal of 6 bases from V and 8 bases from J, the junction contained 12 bases not matched to a gene.